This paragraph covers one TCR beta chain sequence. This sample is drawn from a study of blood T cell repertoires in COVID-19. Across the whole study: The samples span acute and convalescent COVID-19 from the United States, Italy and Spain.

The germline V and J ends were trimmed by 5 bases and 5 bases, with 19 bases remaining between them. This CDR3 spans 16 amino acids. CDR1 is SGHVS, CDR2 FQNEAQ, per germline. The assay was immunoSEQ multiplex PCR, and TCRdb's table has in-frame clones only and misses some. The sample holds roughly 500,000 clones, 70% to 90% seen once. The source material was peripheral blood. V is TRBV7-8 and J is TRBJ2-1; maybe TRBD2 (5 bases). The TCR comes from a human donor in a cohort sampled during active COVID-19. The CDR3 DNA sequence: TGTGCCAGCAGCCCAACTATCAAGGCGGGTAACAATGAGCAGTTCTTC. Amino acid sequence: CASSPTIKAGNNEQFF.